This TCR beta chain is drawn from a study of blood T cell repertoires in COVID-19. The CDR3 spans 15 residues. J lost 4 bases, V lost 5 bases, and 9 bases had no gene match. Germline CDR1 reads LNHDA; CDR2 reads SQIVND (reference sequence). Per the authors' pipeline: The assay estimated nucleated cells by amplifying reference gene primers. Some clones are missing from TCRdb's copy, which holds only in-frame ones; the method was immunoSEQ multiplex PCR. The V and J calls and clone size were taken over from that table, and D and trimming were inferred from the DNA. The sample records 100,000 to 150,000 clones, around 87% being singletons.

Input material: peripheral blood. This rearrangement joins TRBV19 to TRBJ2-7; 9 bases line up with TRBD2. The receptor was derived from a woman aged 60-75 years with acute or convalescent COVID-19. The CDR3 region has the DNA TGTGCCAGTAGTCCCTTCGCTAGCGGGGAGTACGAGCAGTACTTC. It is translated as CASSPFASGEYEQYF.